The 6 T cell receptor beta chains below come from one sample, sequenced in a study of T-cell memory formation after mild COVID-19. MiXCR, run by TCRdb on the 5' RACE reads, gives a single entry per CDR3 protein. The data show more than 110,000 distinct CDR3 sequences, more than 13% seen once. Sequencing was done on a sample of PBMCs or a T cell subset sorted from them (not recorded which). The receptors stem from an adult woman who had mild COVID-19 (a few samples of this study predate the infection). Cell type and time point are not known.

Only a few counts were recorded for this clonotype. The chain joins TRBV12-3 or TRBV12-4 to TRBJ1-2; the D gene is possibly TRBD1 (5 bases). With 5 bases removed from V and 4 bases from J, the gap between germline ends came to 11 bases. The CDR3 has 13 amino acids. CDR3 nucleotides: TGTGCCAGCAGTGGAGGGGTAATCTATGGCTACACCTTC. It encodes CASSGGVIYGYTF.

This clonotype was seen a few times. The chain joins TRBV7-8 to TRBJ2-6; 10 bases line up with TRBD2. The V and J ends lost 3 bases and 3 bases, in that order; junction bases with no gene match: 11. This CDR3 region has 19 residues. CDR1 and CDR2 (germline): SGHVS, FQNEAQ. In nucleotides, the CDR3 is TGTGCCAGCAGCTTGCTGCTAGCGGGAGAAATCTTTGGGGCCAACGTCCTGACTTTC. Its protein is CASSLLLAGEIFGANVLTF.

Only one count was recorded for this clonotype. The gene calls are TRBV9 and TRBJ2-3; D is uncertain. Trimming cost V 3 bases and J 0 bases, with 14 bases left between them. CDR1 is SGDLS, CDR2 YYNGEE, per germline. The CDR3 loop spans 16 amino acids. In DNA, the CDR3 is TGTGCCAGCAGCGAGTTTGGGTTGGGCAGCACAGATACGCAGTATTTT. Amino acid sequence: CASSEFGLGSTDTQYF.

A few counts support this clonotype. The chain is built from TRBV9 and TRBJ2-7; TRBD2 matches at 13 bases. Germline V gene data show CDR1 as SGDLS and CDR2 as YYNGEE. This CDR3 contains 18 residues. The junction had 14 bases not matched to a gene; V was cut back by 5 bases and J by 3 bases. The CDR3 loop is CASSLSPGLAGTSYEQYF. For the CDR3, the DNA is TGTGCCAGCAGTTTAAGCCCGGGACTAGCGGGGACCAGCTACGAGCAGTACTTC. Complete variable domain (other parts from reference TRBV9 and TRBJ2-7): DSGVTQTPKHLITATGQRVTLRCSPRSGDLSVYWYQQSLDQGLQFLIQYYNGEERAKGNILERFSAQQFPDLHSELNLSSLELGDSALYFCASSLSPGLAGTSYEQYFGPGTRLTVT.

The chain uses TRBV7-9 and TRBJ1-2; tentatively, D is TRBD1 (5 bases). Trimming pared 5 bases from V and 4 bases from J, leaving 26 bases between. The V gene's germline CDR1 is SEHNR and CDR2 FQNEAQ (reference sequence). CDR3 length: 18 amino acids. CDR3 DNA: TGTGCCAGCAGCCCGCCTGTTGCTCAGGACATGGGGGGCTATGGCTACACCTTC. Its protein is CASSPPVAQDMGGYGYTF. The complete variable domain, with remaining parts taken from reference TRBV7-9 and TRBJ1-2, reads DTGVSQNPRHKITKRGQNVTFRCDPISEHNRLYWYRQTLGQGPEFLTYFQNEAQLEKSRLLSDRFSAERPKGSFSTLEIQRTEQGDSAMYLCASSPPVAQDMGGYGYTFGSGTRLTVV.

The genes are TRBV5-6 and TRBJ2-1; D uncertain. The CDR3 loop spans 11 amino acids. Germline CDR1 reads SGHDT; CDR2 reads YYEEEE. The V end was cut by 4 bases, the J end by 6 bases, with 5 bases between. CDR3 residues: CASSERNEQFF. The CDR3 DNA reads TGTGCCAGCAGCGAACGCAATGAGCAGTTCTTC.